What follows are 2 T cell receptor beta chains derived from one specimen sequenced in a study of response to subunit inactivated influenza vaccine. TCRdb re-derived calls from the RT-PCR reads in MiXCR, one entry per CDR3 protein. The sample lists 860,000 or so distinct CDR3 sequences, 21% occurring once. Source: PBMCs from blood, taken 5 days after vaccination. The receptors come from a man in his forties or fifties who received an inactivated influenza vaccine.

This clonotype was detected ten times or more. V usage is TRBV7-3 and J usage is TRBJ2-3, with 10 bases that match TRBD2. This CDR3 is built from 17 residues. The germline V gene has CDR1 SGHTA and CDR2 FQGTGA. Trimming at V came to 0 bases and at J to 4 bases, leaving 7 bases not matched to a gene. CDR3 amino acids: CASSLTPKRGGADTQYF. The CDR3 DNA is TGTGCCAGCAGCTTAACCCCCAAGCGGGGGGGCGCAGATACGCAGTATTTT.

This clonotype was recorded at least ten times. This rearrangement joins TRBV10-3 to TRBJ2-7, with a tentative D call TRBD2 (5 bases). The CDR3 consists of 15 residues. Germline V CDR1 and CDR2: ENHRY, SYGVKD. Trimming removed 0 bases at V and 2 bases at J, with 11 bases between. The CDR3, as DNA: TGTGCCATCAGTGAGTCGGGCGGGCGGACCTACGAGCAGTACTTC. It translates to CAISESGGRTYEQYF.